Listed below are T cell receptor beta chains from one sample, sequenced in a study of cytomegalovirus exposure and HLA in healthy donors. Only in-frame clones appear in the TCRdb table, and some are missing; sequencing was by immunoSEQ multiplex PCR. The sample shows roughly 180,000 clones, roughly 84% of them seen only once. Sequenced: PBMCs. These receptors were collected from a man aged 25 to 40 in good health and CMV-seronegative. CDR3s include the opening cysteine and the closing phenylalanine or tryptophan. The D gene is left open where the match is weak. Size is stated for part of the rows, as once, few or many counts, or as a class when the clone is expanded.

v_gene: TRBV7-8
d_gene: .
abundance: once
j_gene: TRBJ1-3
CDR3aa: CASSPAAVSGNTIYF
CDR3nt: TGTGCCAGCAGTCCCGCGGCAGTCTCTGGAAACACCATATATTTT

v_gene: TRBV28
d_gene: .
abundance: .
j_gene: TRBJ1-2
CDR3aa: CASSYGGGEGYGYTF
CDR3nt: TGTGCCAGCAGTTATGGTGGGGGCGAGGGCTATGGCTACACCTTC

v_gene: TRBV28
d_gene: .
abundance: .
j_gene: TRBJ1-5
CDR3aa: CASRPLTGKRQPQHF
CDR3nt: TGTGCCAGCCGGCCGCTAACAGGGAAAAGGCAGCCCCAGCATTTT

v_gene: TRBV7-6
d_gene: TRBD2
abundance: .
j_gene: TRBJ2-1
CDR3aa: CASRAGGESSYNEQFF
CDR3nt: TGTGCCAGCCGAGCGGGGGGAGAAAGCTCCTACAATGAGCAGTTCTTC

v_gene: TRBV2
d_gene: .
abundance: .
j_gene: TRBJ1-2
CDR3aa: CASSDSRANYGYTF
CDR3nt: TGTGCCAGCAGTGATAGCAGGGCCAACTATGGCTACACCTTC

v_gene: TRBV5-1
d_gene: TRBD1
abundance: .
j_gene: TRBJ1-3
CDR3aa: CASSLGTGSGDTIYF
CDR3nt: TGCGCCAGCAGCTTGGGGACAGGGTCGGGGGACACCATATATTTT

v_gene: TRBV27
d_gene: .
abundance: .
j_gene: TRBJ2-1
CDR3aa: CASGDPGWGTNEQFF
CDR3nt: TGTGCCAGCGGGGATCCAGGGTGGGGGACTAATGAGCAGTTCTTC

v_gene: TRBV18
d_gene: .
abundance: .
j_gene: TRBJ1-4
CDR3aa: CASSPLRGGLNEKLFF
CDR3nt: TGTGCCAGCTCACCTCTTCGGGGAGGACTTAATGAAAAACTGTTTTTT

v_gene: TRBV30
d_gene: TRBD2
abundance: .
j_gene: TRBJ2-5
CDR3aa: CAWTGLAAQETQYF
CDR3nt: TGTGCCTGGACGGGACTAGCGGCTCAAGAGACCCAGTACTTC

v_gene: TRBV19
d_gene: TRBD1
abundance: .
j_gene: TRBJ1-3
CDR3aa: CASWTGGLPYSGNTIYF
CDR3nt: TGTGCCAGTTGGACAGGGGGCCTCCCTTACTCTGGAAACACCATATATTTT

v_gene: TRBV7-6
d_gene: TRBD1
abundance: .
j_gene: TRBJ1-4
CDR3aa: CASSLGQGGFNEKLFF
CDR3nt: TGTGCCAGCAGCCTCGGACAGGGGGGTTTTAATGAAAAACTGTTTTTT

v_gene: TRBV6-5
d_gene: TRBD2
abundance: .
j_gene: TRBJ2-7
CDR3aa: CASTFLRGSSYEQYF
CDR3nt: TGTGCCAGCACCTTTTTGCGGGGGAGTTCCTACGAGCAGTACTTC

v_gene: TRBV28
d_gene: TRBD1
abundance: .
j_gene: TRBJ1-5
CDR3aa: CASGDRGNNQPQHF
CDR3nt: TGTGCCAGCGGGGACAGGGGAAACAATCAGCCCCAGCATTTT

v_gene: TRBV5-1
d_gene: .
abundance: .
j_gene: TRBJ1-1
CDR3aa: CASSLEGHTEAFF
CDR3nt: TGCGCCAGCAGCTTGGAGGGGCACACTGAAGCTTTCTTT

v_gene: TRBV4-1
d_gene: .
abundance: .
j_gene: TRBJ2-7
CDR3aa: CASRLQAGNEQYF
CDR3nt: TGCGCCAGCAGGCTGCAGGCGGGGAACGAGCAGTACTTC

v_gene: TRBV19
d_gene: .
abundance: .
j_gene: TRBJ2-7
CDR3aa: CASSVGGNRYEQYF
CDR3nt: TGTGCCAGTAGTGTTGGGGGCAATCGCTACGAGCAGTACTTC

v_gene: TRBV25-1
d_gene: TRBD1
abundance: .
j_gene: TRBJ1-3
CDR3aa: CASSTTGGGNTIYF
CDR3nt: TGTGCCAGCTCCACAACAGGGGGGGGAAACACCATATATTTT

v_gene: TRBV29-1
d_gene: TRBD1
abundance: .
j_gene: TRBJ1-1
CDR3aa: CSVKSGQMNTEAFF
CDR3nt: TGCAGCGTTAAATCGGGACAGATGAACACTGAAGCTTTCTTT

v_gene: TRBV27
d_gene: .
abundance: .
j_gene: TRBJ2-1
CDR3aa: CASSPLRGSSYNEQFF
CDR3nt: TGTGCCAGCAGTCCCTTGAGGGGGAGCTCCTACAATGAGCAGTTCTTC

v_gene: TRBV4-3
d_gene: .
abundance: .
j_gene: TRBJ1-5
CDR3aa: CASSQDIDQPQHF
CDR3nt: TGCGCCAGCAGCCAAGATATCGATCAGCCCCAGCATTTT

v_gene: TRBV27
d_gene: TRBD2
abundance: .
j_gene: TRBJ2-1
CDR3aa: CASSLGASGAYNEQFF
CDR3nt: TGTGCCAGCAGTTTAGGGGCTAGCGGAGCCTACAATGAGCAGTTCTTC

v_gene: TRBV29-1
d_gene: .
abundance: .
j_gene: TRBJ2-3
CDR3aa: CSVPDSLTDTQYF
CDR3nt: TGCAGCGTCCCGGACAGTCTCACAGATACGCAGTATTTT

v_gene: TRBV7-8
d_gene: .
abundance: .
j_gene: TRBJ1-5
CDR3aa: CASSPTGISPQHF
CDR3nt: TGTGCCAGCAGCCCTACAGGGATTTCGCCCCAGCATTTT

v_gene: TRBV6-5
d_gene: .
abundance: .
j_gene: TRBJ1-4
CDR3aa: CASSYSRGIPRKLFF
CDR3nt: TGTGCCAGCAGTTACTCAAGGGGAATCCCACGAAAACTGTTTTTT

v_gene: TRBV19
d_gene: .
abundance: .
j_gene: TRBJ1-5
CDR3aa: CASRILRGGYSNQPQHF
CDR3nt: TGTGCCAGTAGAATCCTAAGGGGGGGATATAGCAATCAGCCCCAGCATTTT

v_gene: TRBV18
d_gene: TRBD1
abundance: .
j_gene: TRBJ1-5
CDR3aa: CASSSGTGAYQPQHF
CDR3nt: TGTGCCAGCTCGTCCGGGACAGGTGCTTATCAGCCCCAGCATTTT

v_gene: TRBV7-8
d_gene: .
abundance: once
j_gene: TRBJ2-1
CDR3aa: CASSSLNAGDNEQFF
CDR3nt: TGTGCCAGCAGCTCCCTAAACGCAGGGGACAATGAGCAGTTCTTC

v_gene: TRBV19
d_gene: .
abundance: .
j_gene: TRBJ1-5
CDR3aa: CASSIGSQPQHF
CDR3nt: TGTGCCAGTAGTATAGGCAGTCAGCCCCAGCATTTT

v_gene: TRBV19
d_gene: TRBD1
abundance: .
j_gene: TRBJ2-3
CDR3aa: CASSRTATGWDTDTQYF
CDR3nt: TGTGCCAGTAGCCGCACCGCGACAGGGTGGGACACAGATACGCAGTATTTT

v_gene: TRBV18
d_gene: TRBD1
abundance: few
j_gene: TRBJ2-7
CDR3aa: CASSYDRDVVYEQYF
CDR3nt: TGTGCCAGCTCGTATGACAGGGACGTAGTATACGAGCAGTACTTC

v_gene: TRBV7-2
d_gene: TRBD2
abundance: .
j_gene: TRBJ2-2
CDR3aa: CASSYGGGAGTGELFF
CDR3nt: TGTGCCAGCAGCTACGGCGGGGGGGCGGGCACCGGGGAGCTGTTTTTT

v_gene: TRBV2
d_gene: TRBD2
abundance: .
j_gene: TRBJ2-4
CDR3aa: CATTGGLAGGQNIQYF
CDR3nt: TGTGCCACCACCGGGGGACTAGCGGGAGGACAAAACATTCAGTACTTC

v_gene: TRBV11-1
d_gene: .
abundance: .
j_gene: TRBJ2-7
CDR3aa: CASSSESGPSTYEQYF
CDR3nt: TGTGCCAGCAGCTCGGAGAGCGGGCCAAGCACCTACGAGCAGTACTTC

v_gene: TRBV5-1
d_gene: .
abundance: .
j_gene: TRBJ2-7
CDR3aa: CASSLDRTTYEQYF
CDR3nt: TGCGCCAGCAGCTTGGACAGGACAACCTACGAGCAGTACTTC

v_gene: TRBV5-8
d_gene: TRBD2
abundance: .
j_gene: TRBJ2-5
CDR3aa: CASSPLVSGKETQYF
CDR3nt: TGTGCCAGCAGCCCTCTCGTTAGCGGGAAAGAGACCCAGTACTTC

v_gene: TRBV12-5
d_gene: TRBD1
abundance: .
j_gene: TRBJ2-1
CDR3aa: CASGLTGTGGFEQFF
CDR3nt: TGTGCTAGTGGTCTAACCGGGACAGGGGGCTTTGAGCAGTTCTTC

v_gene: TRBV7-6
d_gene: .
abundance: .
j_gene: TRBJ2-1
CDR3aa: CASSSYLGEQFF
CDR3nt: TGTGCCAGCAGCTCTTACCTAGGTGAGCAGTTCTTC

v_gene: TRBV28
d_gene: .
abundance: once
j_gene: TRBJ2-5
CDR3aa: CASSLPARGGAWETQYF
CDR3nt: TGTGCCAGCAGTCTCCCCGCAAGGGGGGGGGCCTGGGAGACCCAGTACTTC

v_gene: TRBV7-9
d_gene: .
abundance: .
j_gene: TRBJ2-1
CDR3aa: CASSQWGTDNEQFF
CDR3nt: TGTGCCAGCAGCCAGTGGGGGACTGACAATGAGCAGTTCTTC

v_gene: TRBV30
d_gene: .
abundance: .
j_gene: TRBJ1-6
CDR3aa: CAWSLVGRGNSPLHF
CDR3nt: TGTGCCTGGAGTCTCGTTGGGAGGGGGAATTCACCCCTCCACTTT

v_gene: TRBV27
d_gene: TRBD1
abundance: .
j_gene: TRBJ1-1
CDR3aa: CASSSGQRDTEAFF
CDR3nt: TGTGCCAGCAGTTCGGGACAGAGGGACACTGAAGCTTTCTTT

v_gene: TRBV6-6
d_gene: .
abundance: .
j_gene: TRBJ1-1
CDR3aa: CASSYSRAEAFF
CDR3nt: TGTGCCAGCAGTTACTCCAGGGCTGAAGCTTTCTTT

v_gene: TRBV7-9
d_gene: TRBD1
abundance: .
j_gene: TRBJ1-1
CDR3aa: CASSRAGGYTEAFF
CDR3nt: TGTGCCAGCAGCAGAGCAGGGGGGTACACTGAAGCTTTCTTT

v_gene: TRBV7-8
d_gene: TRBD1
abundance: .
j_gene: TRBJ2-3
CDR3aa: CASSKRDSLGDTQYF
CDR3nt: TGTGCCAGCAGCAAAAGGGACAGCTTAGGGGATACGCAGTATTTT

v_gene: TRBV7-8
d_gene: .
abundance: .
j_gene: TRBJ2-5
CDR3aa: CASSFRETQYF
CDR3nt: TGTGCCAGCAGCTTTAGAGAGACCCAGTACTTC

v_gene: TRBV5-1
d_gene: .
abundance: .
j_gene: TRBJ1-1
CDR3aa: CASSSLVGSTEAFF
CDR3nt: TGCGCCAGCAGCAGCCTTGTCGGTAGTACTGAAGCTTTCTTT